This T cell receptor beta chain is from a study of T-cell reconstitution after alpha-beta-depleted transplantation in children. Overall study findings and caveats: Once a year had passed after transplant, T-cell counts and diversity came mostly from newly produced T cells. Reportedly, alpha-beta T cells present about two months post-transplant originated from several hundred expanded clones of graft origin. Diversity of TCRbeta at day 60 was high in some patients, arising from surviving recipient T cells and thymic progenitors.

A TCRbeta library incorporating unique molecular identifiers was prepared. TCRdb reanalysed the PCR reads using MiXCR and keeps one entry per CDR3 protein. The table shows about 70,000 distinct CDR3 sequences, with under 13% occurring only once. This clonotype showed up many times. What it binds is not known. This CDR3 is 15 amino acids long. The V end was cut by 5 bases, the J end by 2 bases, with 19 bases between. CDR1 and CDR2 from the germline V gene are DFQATT and SNEGSKA (reference sequence). The sequence derives from a boy aged 5-17 years with acute myeloid leukemia, due to receive a stem cell transplant. The chain employs TRBV20-1 and TRBJ2-7; a weak D match, TRBD1 (5 bases). The starting material was PBMCs, obtained before TCRalphabeta/CD19-depleted stem cell transplant. Here the CDR3 reads CSAYEDRKGAYEQYF. For the CDR3, the DNA is TGCAGTGCTTATGAAGACAGAAAAGGTGCCTACGAGCAGTACTTC.